This record concerns one T cell receptor (beta chain) sequence. This record belongs to a study of human T cells and chemical hapten exposure. Study information: Sensitization used 2% DPC on approximately 2 cm by approximately 2 cm upper inner arm skin.

The sample's time point: patch test 1, 2 weeks after DPC sensitization. Treatment defined: therapeutic diphenylcyclopropenone sensitization with weekly scalp DPC. TCRdb itself ran the RACE reads through MiXCR, one entry per CDR3 protein. In the table there are about 120,000 distinct CDR3 sequences, 9% to 14% of which are singletons. The CDR3 spans 15 residues. Trimming cost V 2 bases and J 4 bases, with 14 bases left between them. Germline V gene sequence: CDR1 PRHDT, CDR2 FYEKMQ (reference sequence). This sample comprised whole blood, obtained in connection with sensitization to the hapten diphenylcyclopropenone (DPC). The receptor comes from a woman in her 50s with alopecia areata. Some clones in this sample may be carry-over from other donors' samples. The rearrangement uses TRBV13 and TRBJ1-1, with TRBD1 as a possible D gene (5 bases). The CDR3 DNA reads TGTGCCAGCAGCTTAAGTGGGGGAAGCAGCACTGAAGCTTTCTTT. Its translation: CASSLSGGSSTEAFF.